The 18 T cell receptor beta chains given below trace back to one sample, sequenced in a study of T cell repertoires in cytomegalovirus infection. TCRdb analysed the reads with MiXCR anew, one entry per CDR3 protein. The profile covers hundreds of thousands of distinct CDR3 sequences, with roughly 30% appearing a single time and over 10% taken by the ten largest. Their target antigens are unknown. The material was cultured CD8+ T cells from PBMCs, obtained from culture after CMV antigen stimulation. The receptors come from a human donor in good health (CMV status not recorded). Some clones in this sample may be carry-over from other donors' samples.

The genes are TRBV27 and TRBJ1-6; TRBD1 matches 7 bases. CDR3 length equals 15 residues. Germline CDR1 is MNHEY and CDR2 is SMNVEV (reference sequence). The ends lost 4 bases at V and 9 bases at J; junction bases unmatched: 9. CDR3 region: CASSSPQGTASPLHF. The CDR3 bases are TGTGCCAGCAGTTCGCCACAGGGGACTGCTTCACCCCTCCACTTT.

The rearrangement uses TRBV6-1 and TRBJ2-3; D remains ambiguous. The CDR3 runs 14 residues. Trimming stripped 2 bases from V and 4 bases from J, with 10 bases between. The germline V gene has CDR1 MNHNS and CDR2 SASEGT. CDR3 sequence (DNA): TGTGCCAGCAGTGAACTTAGGAATCCAGATACGCAGTATTTT. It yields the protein CASSELRNPDTQYF.

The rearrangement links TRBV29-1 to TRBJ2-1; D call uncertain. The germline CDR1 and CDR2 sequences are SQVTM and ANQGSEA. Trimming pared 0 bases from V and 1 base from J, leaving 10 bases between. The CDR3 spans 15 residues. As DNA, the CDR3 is TGCAGCGTTGAAGATGCCAAGAGGTCCTACAATGAGCAGTTCTTC. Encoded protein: CSVEDAKRSYNEQFF.

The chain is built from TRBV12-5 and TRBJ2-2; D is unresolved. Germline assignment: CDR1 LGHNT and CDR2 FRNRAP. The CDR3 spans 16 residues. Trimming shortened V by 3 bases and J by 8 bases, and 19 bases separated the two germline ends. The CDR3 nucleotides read TGTGCTAGTGGTTTTGGCACCGGGTCTAAAGGGGGGGAGCTGTTTTTT. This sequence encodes CASGFGTGSKGGELFF.

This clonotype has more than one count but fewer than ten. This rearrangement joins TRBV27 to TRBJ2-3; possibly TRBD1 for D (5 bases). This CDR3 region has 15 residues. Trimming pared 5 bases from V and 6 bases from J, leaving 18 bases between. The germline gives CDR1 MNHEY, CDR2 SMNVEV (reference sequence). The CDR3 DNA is TGTGCCAGCAGTACACGGACAATGGTTAGGGATACGCAGTATTTT. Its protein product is CASSTRTMVRDTQYF.

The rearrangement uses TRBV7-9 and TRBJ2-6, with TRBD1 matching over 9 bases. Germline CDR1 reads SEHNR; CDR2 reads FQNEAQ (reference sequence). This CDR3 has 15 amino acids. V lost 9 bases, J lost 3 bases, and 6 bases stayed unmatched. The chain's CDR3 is CASGQGKIGANVLTF. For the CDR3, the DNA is TGTGCCAGTGGACAGGGGAAGATTGGGGCCAACGTCCTGACTTTC.

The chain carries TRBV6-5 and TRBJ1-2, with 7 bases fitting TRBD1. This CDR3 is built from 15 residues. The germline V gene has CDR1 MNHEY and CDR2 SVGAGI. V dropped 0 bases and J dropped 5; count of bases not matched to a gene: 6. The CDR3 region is CASSYSRQGGYGYTF. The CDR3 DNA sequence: TGTGCCAGCAGTTACTCGAGACAGGGCGGTTATGGCTACACCTTC.

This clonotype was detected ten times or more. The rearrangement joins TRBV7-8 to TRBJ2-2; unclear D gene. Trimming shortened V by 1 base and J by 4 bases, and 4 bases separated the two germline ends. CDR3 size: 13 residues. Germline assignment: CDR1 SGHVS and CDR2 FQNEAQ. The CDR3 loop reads CASSLVFTGELFF. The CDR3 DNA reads TGTGCCAGCAGCTTAGTGTTCACCGGGGAGCTGTTTTTT.

The CDR3 DNA follows: TGTGCCAGCAGTTACTCAGGGGTGGGGGACTACGAGCAGTACGTC. Amino acid sequence: CASSYSGVGDYEQYV. The J gene is TRBJ2-7, the V gene TRBV6-6; either TRBD1 or TRBD2 may fit D (5 bases each). CDR1 and CDR2 (germline): MNHNY, SVGAGI (reference sequence). V was cut by 0 bases and J by 3 bases, with 12 bases left in between. CDR3 size: 15 residues.

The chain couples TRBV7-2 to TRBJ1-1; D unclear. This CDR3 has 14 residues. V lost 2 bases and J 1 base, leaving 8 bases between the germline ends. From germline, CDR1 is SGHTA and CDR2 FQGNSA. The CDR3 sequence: CASSLQPGNTEAFF. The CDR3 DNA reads TGTGCCAGCAGCTTACAGCCGGGGAACACTGAAGCTTTCTTT.

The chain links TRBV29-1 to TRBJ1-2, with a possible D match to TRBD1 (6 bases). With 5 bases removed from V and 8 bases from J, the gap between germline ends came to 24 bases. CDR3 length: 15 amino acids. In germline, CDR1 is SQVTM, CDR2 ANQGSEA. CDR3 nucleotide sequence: TGCAGCGTTCCCACGAGGGCCGGGGGCGCAAACGGCTACACCTTC. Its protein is CSVPTRAGGANGYTF. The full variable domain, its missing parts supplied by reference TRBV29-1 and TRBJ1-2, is SAVISQKPSRDICQRGTSLTIQCQVDSQVTMMFWYRQQPGQSLTLIATANQGSEATYESGFVIDKFPISRPNLTFSTLTVSNMSPEDSSIYLCSVPTRAGGANGYTFGSGTRLTVV.

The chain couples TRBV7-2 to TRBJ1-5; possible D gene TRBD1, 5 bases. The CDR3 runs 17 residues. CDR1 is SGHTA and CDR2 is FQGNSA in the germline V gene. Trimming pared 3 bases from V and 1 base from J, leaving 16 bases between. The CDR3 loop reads CASSFALGGGSNQPQHF. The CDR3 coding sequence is TGTGCCAGCAGCTTTGCCTTGGGGGGGGGGAGCAATCAGCCCCAGCATTTT.

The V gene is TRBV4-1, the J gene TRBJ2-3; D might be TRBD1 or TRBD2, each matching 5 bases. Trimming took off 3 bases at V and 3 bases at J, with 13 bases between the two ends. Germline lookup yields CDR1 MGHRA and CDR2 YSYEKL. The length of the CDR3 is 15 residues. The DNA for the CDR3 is TGCGCCAGCAGCCACCCCGGGGCCGAGACAGATACGCAGTATTTT. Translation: CASSHPGAETDTQYF.

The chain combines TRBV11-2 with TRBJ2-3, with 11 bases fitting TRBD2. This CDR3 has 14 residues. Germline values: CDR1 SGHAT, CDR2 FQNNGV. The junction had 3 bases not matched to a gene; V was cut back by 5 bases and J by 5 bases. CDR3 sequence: CASSPGTSGDTQYF. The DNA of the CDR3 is TGTGCCAGCAGCCCAGGGACTAGCGGAGATACGCAGTATTTT.

CDR3 sequence reads: CASSQDLSLDSLSGNTIYF. The CDR3, as DNA: TGCGCCAGCAGCCAAGACCTCTCCCTGGACTCCCTCTCTGGAAACACCATATATTTT. This rearrangement joins TRBV4-1 to TRBJ1-3; D is unclear. The V and J ends lost 0 bases and 0 bases respectively, with 18 bases between them. CDR1 and CDR2 from the germline V gene are MGHRA and YSYEKL. CDR3 length: 19 residues.

The CDR3 protein is CASSQVKGIEQYF. The CDR3 DNA follows: TGCGCCAGCAGCCAAGTTAAGGGGATCGAGCAGTACTTC. V usage is TRBV4-1 and J usage is TRBJ2-7, with D possibly TRBD1 on 5 matching bases. The CDR3 totals 13 residues. CDR1 MGHRA and CDR2 YSYEKL come from the germline V gene. Between the trimmed V and J ends, which lost 1 base and 6 bases, there was a span of 10 bases.

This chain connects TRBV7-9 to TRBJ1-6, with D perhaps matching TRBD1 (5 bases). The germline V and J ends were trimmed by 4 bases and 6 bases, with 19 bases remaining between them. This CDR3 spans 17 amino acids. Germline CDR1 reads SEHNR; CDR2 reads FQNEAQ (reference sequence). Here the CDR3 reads CASSYLGDGGFNSPLHF. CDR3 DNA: TGTGCCAGCAGCTACCTTGGGGACGGTGGGTTTAATTCACCCCTCCACTTT.

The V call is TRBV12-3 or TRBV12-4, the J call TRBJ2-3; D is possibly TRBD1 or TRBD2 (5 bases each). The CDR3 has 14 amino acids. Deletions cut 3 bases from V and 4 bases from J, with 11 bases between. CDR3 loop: CASSFRDVPDTQYF. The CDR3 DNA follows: TGTGCCAGCAGTTTTCGGGACGTCCCAGATACGCAGTATTTT.